A selection of T cell receptor beta chains follows, all from one sample in a study of liver allograft versus peripheral blood T cells. TCRdb re-called the reads through MiXCR, storing one row per CDR3 protein. The table records approximately 2,500 distinct CDR3 sequences, around 17% of them present only once. These receptors all stem from a human patient who had a liver transplant. The T cells may come from the graft donor. Both conserved end residues are part of each CDR3. A D gene is named only where the DNA matches it firmly. The size entry is marked missing in some rows and otherwise reads once, few, many or a size class.

CDR3 protein: CASSWANRPQHF
CDR3 DNA: TGTGCCAGTAGTTGGGCAAACCGGCCCCAGCATTTT
V gene: TRBV19
clone size: medium-sized
D gene: NA
J gene: TRBJ1-5

CDR3 protein: CATSDRVNQPQHF
CDR3 DNA: TGTGCCACTTCGGACAGGGTGAATCAGCCCCAGCATTTT
V gene: TRBV27
clone size: medium-sized
D gene: TRBD1
J gene: TRBJ1-5

CDR3 protein: CASSSSDNEQFF
CDR3 DNA: TGTGCCAGCAGCTCTAGCGACAATGAGCAGTTCTTC
V gene: TRBV7-9
clone size: medium-sized
D gene: NA
J gene: TRBJ2-1

CDR3 protein: CASSIWGAEAFF
CDR3 DNA: TGTGCCAGTAGTATATGGGGGGCTGAAGCTTTCTTT
V gene: TRBV19
clone size: large
D gene: NA
J gene: TRBJ1-1

CDR3 protein: CASTKTGGNYGYTF
CDR3 DNA: TGTGCCAGCACCAAGACAGGGGGTAACTATGGCTACACCTTC
V gene: TRBV27
clone size: medium-sized
D gene: TRBD1
J gene: TRBJ1-2

CDR3 protein: CASSDNRDNANYGYTF
CDR3 DNA: TGTGCCAGCAGTGACAACCGGGACAACGCTAACTATGGCTACACCTTC
V gene: TRBV9
clone size: few
D gene: NA
J gene: TRBJ1-2

CDR3 protein: CATSRGLTGRGSPLHF
CDR3 DNA: TGTGCCACCAGCAGAGGCTTAACAGGGCGGGGATCACCCCTCCACTTT
V gene: TRBV15
clone size: medium-sized
D gene: NA
J gene: TRBJ1-6

CDR3 protein: CASSYGTSYNEQFF
CDR3 DNA: TGTGCCAGCAGTTACGGGACTAGCTACAATGAGCAGTTCTTC
V gene: TRBV6-5
clone size: once
D gene: TRBD2
J gene: TRBJ2-1

CDR3 protein: CASSPTFGVSGNTIYF
CDR3 DNA: TGTGCCAGCAGCCCGACCTTCGGGGTGTCAGGAAACACCATATATTTT
V gene: TRBV7-9
clone size: medium-sized
D gene: NA
J gene: TRBJ1-3

CDR3 protein: CSASETGTDVGEQYF
CDR3 DNA: TGCAGTGCTAGTGAAACCGGGACGGACGTGGGCGAGCAGTACTTC
V gene: TRBV20-1
clone size: NA
D gene: NA
J gene: TRBJ2-7

CDR3 protein: CASTPTLHYGYTF
CDR3 DNA: TGTGCCAGCACTCCTACACTTCACTATGGCTACACCTTC
V gene: TRBV6-5
clone size: large
D gene: NA
J gene: TRBJ1-2

CDR3 protein: CASSIRASDEAFF
CDR3 DNA: TGTGCCAGTAGTATACGAGCCAGCGATGAAGCTTTCTTT
V gene: TRBV19
clone size: medium-sized
D gene: NA
J gene: TRBJ1-1

CDR3 protein: CSASDRRADQPQHF
CDR3 DNA: TGCAGTGCTAGCGACAGGAGGGCCGATCAGCCCCAGCATTTT
V gene: TRBV20-1
clone size: few
D gene: NA
J gene: TRBJ1-5

CDR3 protein: CASSYSRTGWDGYTF
CDR3 DNA: TGTGCCAGCAGTTACTCGAGAACAGGGTGGGATGGCTACACCTTC
V gene: TRBV6-5
clone size: medium-sized
D gene: NA
J gene: TRBJ1-2

CDR3 protein: CSVEGATQPNPNYGYTF
CDR3 DNA: TGCAGCGTTGAAGGGGCGACCCAACCAAACCCAAACTATGGCTACACCTTC
V gene: TRBV29-1
clone size: large
D gene: NA
J gene: TRBJ1-2

CDR3 protein: CASSAGERPGEQFF
CDR3 DNA: TGTGCCAGCAGTGCAGGGGAAAGGCCCGGTGAGCAGTTCTTC
V gene: TRBV12-3/TRBV12-4
clone size: few
D gene: NA
J gene: TRBJ2-1

CDR3 protein: CASSWTGIYGYTF
CDR3 DNA: TGTGCCAGCAGTTGGACAGGGATCTATGGCTACACCTTC
V gene: TRBV6-2/TRBV6-3
clone size: NA
D gene: TRBD1
J gene: TRBJ1-2

CDR3 protein: CATRGGQGGNYGYTF
CDR3 DNA: TGTGCCACCAGAGGTGGACAGGGGGGTAACTATGGCTACACCTTC
V gene: TRBV24-1
clone size: large
D gene: TRBD1
J gene: TRBJ1-2

CDR3 protein: CASSLERSEGGEAFF
CDR3 DNA: TGTGCCAGCAGTTTAGAAAGGTCTGAAGGTGGTGAAGCTTTCTTT
V gene: TRBV27
clone size: medium-sized
D gene: NA
J gene: TRBJ1-1

CDR3 protein: CASSYRGVNSPLHF
CDR3 DNA: TGTGCCAGCAGTTACCGGGGGGTGAATTCACCCCTCCACTTT
V gene: TRBV6-5
clone size: medium-sized
D gene: NA
J gene: TRBJ1-6

CDR3 protein: CASSYSGSNQPQHF
CDR3 DNA: TGTGCCAGCAGTTACTCGGGTAGCAATCAGCCCCAGCATTTT
V gene: TRBV6-5
clone size: medium-sized
D gene: NA
J gene: TRBJ1-5

CDR3 protein: CARQGSAYEQYF
CDR3 DNA: TGTGCCAGGCAGGGGTCCGCCTACGAGCAGTACTTC
V gene: TRBV5-3
clone size: NA
D gene: NA
J gene: TRBJ2-7

CDR3 protein: CATSIAGAENEQFF
CDR3 DNA: TGTGCCACCAGTATAGCGGGGGCCGAGAATGAGCAGTTCTTC
V gene: TRBV24-1
clone size: medium-sized
D gene: TRBD2
J gene: TRBJ2-1

CDR3 protein: CASSLGQGSYEQYF
CDR3 DNA: TGTGCCAGCAGTTTGGGACAGGGGTCCTACGAGCAGTACTTC
V gene: TRBV12-3/TRBV12-4
clone size: medium-sized
D gene: TRBD1
J gene: TRBJ2-7

CDR3 protein: CSAPTEQGPYEQYF
CDR3 DNA: TGCAGTGCTCCCACCGAGCAGGGCCCATACGAGCAGTACTTC
V gene: TRBV20-1
clone size: few
D gene: NA
J gene: TRBJ2-7

CDR3 protein: CASSWDSYNEQFF
CDR3 DNA: TGTGCCAGCAGTTGGGACTCCTACAATGAGCAGTTCTTC
V gene: TRBV6-2/TRBV6-3
clone size: few
D gene: NA
J gene: TRBJ2-1

CDR3 protein: CASSQGPGTEAFF
CDR3 DNA: TGTGCCAGCAGCCAGGGGCCCGGCACTGAAGCTTTCTTT
V gene: TRBV7-9
clone size: many
D gene: NA
J gene: TRBJ1-1

CDR3 protein: CASSYDREAFF
CDR3 DNA: TGTGCCAGCAGTTACGACAGGGAAGCTTTCTTT
V gene: TRBV6-2/TRBV6-3
clone size: medium-sized
D gene: NA
J gene: TRBJ1-1

CDR3 protein: CASRIRGLMNTEALF
CDR3 DNA: TGTGCCAGCAGGATACGGGGCCTTATGAACACTGAAGCTTTATTT
V gene: TRBV6-5
clone size: NA
D gene: NA
J gene: TRBJ1-1

CDR3 protein: CARGRGPYEQYF
CDR3 DNA: TGTGCTAGGGGCAGGGGGCCCTACGAGCAGTACTTC
V gene: TRBV7-9
clone size: NA
D gene: TRBD1
J gene: TRBJ2-7

CDR3 protein: CASSYFFTSGDYNEQFF
CDR3 DNA: TGTGCCAGCAGTTACTTCTTTACTAGCGGGGATTACAATGAGCAGTTCTTC
V gene: TRBV6-2/TRBV6-3
clone size: medium-sized
D gene: TRBD2
J gene: TRBJ2-1

CDR3 protein: CSARPQGDTEAFF
CDR3 DNA: TGCAGTGCTAGGCCCCAGGGTGACACTGAAGCTTTCTTT
V gene: TRBV20-1
clone size: few
D gene: NA
J gene: TRBJ1-1

CDR3 protein: CASSYGAGSEPQHF
CDR3 DNA: TGTGCCAGCAGTTACGGGGCGGGATCGGAGCCCCAGCATTTT
V gene: TRBV6-2/TRBV6-3
clone size: medium-sized
D gene: NA
J gene: TRBJ1-5